This is a list of T cell receptor beta chains from one sample in a study of metastatic and nonmetastatic thyroid tumors. TCRdb reprocessed the PCR reads via MiXCR. The sample yields about 40,000 clones, about 10% seen once. Sequencing used blood. These receptors originate from a female donor with papillary thyroid cancer or a benign thyroid nodule (not recorded which). Some clones in this sample may be carry-over from other donors' samples. Each CDR3 is given with its conserved first and last residue. D genes are given only for firm matches. Clone size is given for some rows only: seen once, a few or many times, or a class if the clone is expanded.

v_gene	j_gene	d_gene	abundance	CDR3nt	CDR3aa
TRBV24-1	TRBJ2-1	TRBD2	many	TGTGCCGCCAGTGACCATACCGGGACTAGCGAATGGGAGCAGTTCTTC	CAASDHTGTSEWEQFF
TRBV12-3/TRBV12-4	TRBJ1-2	-	many	TGTGCCAGCAGTTTATCCTATGGCTACACCTTC	CASSLSYGYTF
TRBV25-1	TRBJ1-6	-	-	TGTGCCAGCAGGTTAGGCACTAATTCACCCCTCCACTTT	CASRLGTNSPLHF
TRBV4-2	TRBJ2-4	-	many	TGTGCCAGCAGCCAAGATGTTGCCAAAAACATTCAGTACTTC	CASSQDVAKNIQYF
TRBV13	TRBJ1-1	-	many	TGTGCCAGCAGCTTAGCAGCTGGCACTGAAGCTTTCTTT	CASSLAAGTEAFF
TRBV5-1	TRBJ1-4	TRBD1	many	TGCGCCAGCAGCCAGATCGGACAGGGGGCAGCAACTAATGAAAAACTGTTTTTT	CASSQIGQGAATNEKLFF
TRBV12-3/TRBV12-4	TRBJ2-5	-	many	TGTGCCAGCAGTCCCCTACGAGAGACCCAGTACTTC	CASSPLRETQYF
TRBV7-8	TRBJ2-5	-	many	TGTGCCAGCAGCCCCTCTAGGGAGACCCAGTACTTC	CASSPSRETQYF
TRBV29-1	TRBJ2-1	-	many	TGCAGCGTTGAAGGCCACAGGGACGGGGTCTACAATGAGCAGTTCTTC	CSVEGHRDGVYNEQFF
TRBV9	TRBJ2-2	TRBD1	many	TGTGCCAGCAGCGGATTACAGGGGAGTGGAGAAACCGGGGAGCTGTTTTTT	CASSGLQGSGETGELFF
TRBV4-1	TRBJ2-3	-	many	TGCGCCAGCAGCCAAGTGGCGGGGACGGGAGATACGCAGTATTTT	CASSQVAGTGDTQYF
TRBV3-1	TRBJ2-5	-	many	TGTGCCAGCAGCCAAGGAGATCGGAGGGAGACCCAGTACTTC	CASSQGDRRETQYF
TRBV11-2	TRBJ2-5	-	-	TGTGCCAGCAGCCCAAGCGAGGAGACCCAGTACTTC	CASSPSEETQYF
TRBV11-1	TRBJ2-2	TRBD1	many	TGTGCCAGCAGCTGGGACAGGGTGGAGTCCGGGGAGCTGTTTTTT	CASSWDRVESGELFF
TRBV11-2	TRBJ2-7	-	-	TGTGCCAGCAGCTTTAGCCCGGACAGAACCTACGAGCAGTACTTC	CASSFSPDRTYEQYF
TRBV27	TRBJ1-2	-	many	TGTGCCAGCAAAAAAGGGGGACTGAACTATGGCTACACCTTC	CASKKGGLNYGYTF
TRBV6-1	TRBJ1-3	TRBD1	many	TGTGCCAGCAACGAATTAGGACAGGGGGCGAACACCATATATTTT	CASNELGQGANTIYF
TRBV13	TRBJ1-1	-	-	TGTGCCAGCAGCCTAACAGCCGGGACTTCGGGCACTGAAGCTTTCTTT	CASSLTAGTSGTEAFF
TRBV10-3	TRBJ2-7	TRBD2	many	TGTGCCATCAGTGACGGGACTAGCGGGTCCTACGAGCAGTACTTC	CAISDGTSGSYEQYF
TRBV20-1	TRBJ2-5	TRBD1	many	TGCAGTGCTTCAGGGGGCCTGCAAGAGACCCAGTACTTC	CSASGGLQETQYF
TRBV6-1	TRBJ1-1	-	many	TGTGCCAGCAGTCGCAACAGGAACACTGAAGCTTTCTTT	CASSRNRNTEAFF
TRBV5-5	TRBJ2-1	TRBD1	many	TGTGCCAGCGACCCGGGACAGGGTTACAATGAGCAGTTCTTC	CASDPGQGYNEQFF
TRBV25-1	TRBJ2-5	TRBD2	medium-sized	TGTGCCAGCAGTGACCCTGGGGGACTAGCGCCCCGGTCCCAGTACTTC	CASSDPGGLAPRSQYF
TRBV7-9	TRBJ2-7	TRBD1	many	TGTGCCAGCACCCGGGACAGGGGCCCCAACGAGCAGTACTTC	CASTRDRGPNEQYF
TRBV27	TRBJ1-2	-	few	TGTGCCAGCAGAAAAGGGGCCCATGGCTACACCTTC	CASRKGAHGYTF
TRBV2	TRBJ1-4	-	many	TGTGCCAGCCGGGGTTATGAAAAACTGTTTTTT	CASRGYEKLFF
TRBV19	TRBJ1-5	-	many	TGTGCCAGTAGTTTAATCGGGACCCCTGGTCAGCCCCAGCATTTT	CASSLIGTPGQPQHF
TRBV2	TRBJ1-5	-	many	TGTGCCAGCACCCTCAGGACGGGGAATCAGCCCCAGCATTTT	CASTLRTGNQPQHF
TRBV2	TRBJ1-1	-	many	TGTGCCAGCAGTGCCCCAAACACTGAAGCTTTCTTT	CASSAPNTEAFF
TRBV5-1	TRBJ2-7	TRBD1	-	TGCGCCAGCAGCGTTGGGGACAGGTACTCCTACGAGCAGTACTTC	CASSVGDRYSYEQYF
TRBV28	TRBJ2-4	TRBD2	many	TGTGCCAGCAGTTCTGTACGACTAGCGGGAGCGAGTTACTTC	CASSSVRLAGASYF
TRBV5-1	TRBJ1-6	TRBD1	many	TGCGCCAGCAGCTTGGGGACAGGGAGCTCCTATAATTCACCCCTCCACTTT	CASSLGTGSSYNSPLHF
TRBV27	TRBJ1-2	TRBD1	-	TGTGCCAGCAGTTTATCTGGGACAGGGGGCTATGGCTACACCTTC	CASSLSGTGGYGYTF
TRBV20-1	TRBJ2-7	TRBD2	many	TGCAGTGCTAGGGACGGGAGGGCAGGAGAAGAGCAGTACTTC	CSARDGRAGEEQYF
TRBV4-1	TRBJ2-2	TRBD2	many	TGCGCCAGCAGCCACGGACTAGCGGGAGCCGGGGAGCTGTTTTTT	CASSHGLAGAGELFF
TRBV5-6	TRBJ1-6	-	many	TGTGCCAGCAGCTTTTTGGGGCACAATAATTCACCCCTCCACTTT	CASSFLGHNNSPLHF
TRBV6-1	TRBJ2-2	TRBD1	many	TGTGCGACATTGAGGGGGCTCGCGAACACCGGGGAGCTGTTTTTT	CATLRGLANTGELFF
TRBV11-1	TRBJ2-2	TRBD1	-	TGTGCCAGCAGCTTAGTTCACGGACAGGAGAAGTACACCGGGGAGCTGTTTTTT	CASSLVHGQEKYTGELFF
TRBV9	TRBJ2-5	TRBD2	many	TGTGCCAGCAGCGTAGGGGGTAGCGGGATTGGGGAGACCCAGTACTTC	CASSVGGSGIGETQYF
TRBV20-1	TRBJ2-5	TRBD2	-	TGCAATGCTACCGGGACTAGCGGGAGAGGCCGAGAGACACAGTACTTC	CNATGTSGRGRETQYF
TRBV19	TRBJ1-5	-	many	TGTGCCAGTAGTATTCGCACAGAGGTCCATCGATCCCAGCATTTT	CASSIRTEVHRSQHF
TRBV7-2	TRBJ2-5	TRBD2	many	TGTGCCAGCAGTCAGGGACTAGCGGGAGGCGGGGAGACCCAGTACTTC	CASSQGLAGGGETQYF
TRBV25-1	TRBJ2-2	-	many	TGTGCCAGCAGTGAACGGGGCCGACAGGCCGGGGAGCTGTTTTTT	CASSERGRQAGELFF
TRBV6-2/TRBV6-3	TRBJ2-5	TRBD2	many	TGTGCCAGCAGTTACGCGACTAGCGGGAGAAATGGGACCCAGTACTTC	CASSYATSGRNGTQYF